This TCR beta chain emerged from a study of CD8 T cells in ankylosing spondylitis. This clonotype was seen repeatedly, ten times or more. What it recognizes is unknown. Quantitative 5'-RACE was performed with molecular barcodes, and it yielded the TCR beta libraries. From the 5' RACE reads, TCRdb called clonotypes with MiXCR, one entry per CDR3 protein. Of 500,000 or so distinct CDR3 sequences detected, 5.3% appear once; the ten largest clones hold roughly 3.5%. Study conclusions and caveats: Typical of ankylosing spondylitis blood, it appeared, was a TCR beta motif of under 10 highly homologous variants. Clones that were linked to disease were CD8+ and were relatively rare in peripheral blood. It was reported that disease-linked clones were significantly enriched in matched ankylosing spondylitis synovial fluid. Some of these motif variants have turned up before, in reports on reactive arthritis synovial fluid and blood.

This clonotype was sampled from a male donor with ankylosing spondylitis. Sequenced input: blood, either unsorted or a sorted T cell fraction (not recorded which).

CDR3 amino acids: CATSDLRQDGEQFF. The DNA for the CDR3 is TGTGCCACCAGTGATTTGCGGCAGGACGGTGAGCAGTTCTTC. V and J are TRBV24-1 and TRBJ2-1; no clear D. This CDR3 comprises 14 residues. CDR1 and CDR2 (germline): KGHDR, SFDVKD. Deletions cut 0 bases from V and 9 bases from J, with 11 bases between.